This TCR beta chain comes out of a study of blood T cell repertoires in COVID-19. Original handling: The authors estimated nucleated cell counts from reference gene primer amplification. Assay: immunoSEQ multiplex PCR; the TCRdb copy retains only in-frame clones and omits some. Clone size and the V and J calls come from that table; the DNA yielded D and trimming. In the table there are 300,000 to 350,000 clones, 80% to 90% of which are singletons. Germline CDR1 is MNHEY and CDR2 is SVGAGI. CDR3 length: 15 residues. J gave up 6 bases and V 6 bases, and 11 bases lay outside the gene matches. Self-reported history from a screening survey and questionnaire set each donor's cohort. What the recovered Cohort 3 donors had was two negative PCRs, clearance, or symptom resolution.

The chain links TRBV6-5 to TRBJ1-5, with 7 bases aligning to TRBD1. Sequenced sample: PBMCs or T cells enriched from blood (not recorded which). This TCR came from a man aged 30 to 39 who had recovered from COVID-19. The CDR3 nucleotides are TGTGCCAGCAGAATGAGTCGGACAGGAGGTCAGCCCCAGCATTTT. Translated, it gives CASRMSRTGGQPQHF.